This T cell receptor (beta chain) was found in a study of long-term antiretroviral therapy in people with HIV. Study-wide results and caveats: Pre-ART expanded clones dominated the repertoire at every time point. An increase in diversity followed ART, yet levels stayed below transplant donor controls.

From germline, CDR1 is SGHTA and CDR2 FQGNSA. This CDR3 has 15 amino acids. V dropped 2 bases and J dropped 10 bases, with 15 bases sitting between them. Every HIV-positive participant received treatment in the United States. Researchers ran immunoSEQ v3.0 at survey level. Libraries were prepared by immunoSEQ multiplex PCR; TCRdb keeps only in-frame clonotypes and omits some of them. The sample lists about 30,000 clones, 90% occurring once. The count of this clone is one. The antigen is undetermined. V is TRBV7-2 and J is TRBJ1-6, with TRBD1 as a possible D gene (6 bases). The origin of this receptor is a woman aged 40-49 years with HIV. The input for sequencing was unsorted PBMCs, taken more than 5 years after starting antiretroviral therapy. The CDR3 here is CASSLFTGWLSPLHF. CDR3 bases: TGTGCCAGCAGCTTATTTACAGGGTGGTTGTCACCCCTCCACTTT.